This T cell receptor beta chain was profiled in a study of OX40 agonist ivuxolimab in advanced cancers. Overall study context: Enrolled patients in dose escalation had cancers that were hepatocellular carcinoma, melanoma, renal cell or head and neck cancer.

Looked up from germline, CDR1 is GTSNPN and CDR2 is SVGIG (reference sequence). CDR3 length: 14 amino acids. Trimming took off 0 bases at V and 1 base at J, with 9 bases between the two ends. A note on this clone: The target antigen is unknown.

Regarding the study as a whole: More expanded clones were seen, on average, in CD8+ T cells than in CD4+.

Only in-frame clones appear in the TCRdb table, and some are missing; sequencing was by immunoSEQ multiplex PCR. Of around 40,000 clones listed, more than 75% are singletons. The chain combines TRBV30 with TRBJ1-1; D gene ambiguous. Sequenced material: CD4+ or CD8+ T cells sorted from blood, taken in a trial of the OX40 agonist ivuxolimab. This TCR was sampled from an adult with an advanced solid tumor such as melanoma, head and neck, liver or kidney cancer. DNA of the CDR3: TGTGCCTGGAGTGTATCGGCAGGGAACACTGAAGCTTTCTTT. As protein: CAWSVSAGNTEAFF.